This is a list of T cell receptor beta chains from one sample in a study of blood T cell repertoires in COVID-19. The table came from immunoSEQ multiplex PCR; TCRdb's copy has only in-frame clones and leaves some out. The data show tens of thousands of clones, with around four fifths seen just once and just under 6.5% held by the top ten. The sequenced material came from peripheral blood. The origin of the receptors is a human donor in a cohort sampled during active COVID-19. The CDR3 runs from the conserved cysteine through the conserved F or W. A D gene is named only where the DNA matches it firmly. Only some rows state a clone size, as once, few, many or a class for expanded clones.

>TRBV3-1/TRBV3-2|-|TRBJ1-1|once
CASSQDNRGGRTAFF
TGTGCCAGCAGCCAAGATAACCGGGGGGGCCGGACAGCTTTCTTT
>TRBV18|TRBD2|TRBJ2-5|-
CASSPTTSAQETQYF
TGTGCCAGCTCACCGACGACTAGCGCACAAGAGACCCAGTACTTC
>TRBV7-6|-|TRBJ1-1|-
CASSLSGNTEAFF
TGTGCCAGCTCCCTAAGCGGGAACACTGAAGCTTTCTTT
>TRBV2|-|TRBJ2-5|-
CASSGWTAYQETQYF
TGTGCCAGCAGTGGCTGGACAGCTTACCAAGAGACCCAGTACTTC
>TRBV19|-|TRBJ1-3|-
CASSQGRIAGNTIYF
TGTGCCAGTAGTCAGGGCCGCATCGCTGGAAACACCATATATTTT
>TRBV5-1|-|TRBJ2-6|once
CASSSTTAKSSGANVLTF
TGCGCCAGCAGCTCGACGACAGCTAAGAGCTCTGGGGCCAACGTCCTGACTTTC
>TRBV6-5|TRBD1|TRBJ1-4|-
CASSLGQGFEKLFF
TGTGCCAGCAGTTTGGGACAGGGGTTCGAAAAACTGTTTTTT
>TRBV27|-|TRBJ1-5|-
CASSPRPPNYNQPQHF
TGTGCCAGCAGTCCCCGTCCTCCTAATTACAATCAGCCCCAGCATTTT
>TRBV6-5|TRBD1|TRBJ2-7|-
CAIRDRLLSYEQYF
TGTGCCATCCGGGACAGGCTTCTCTCCTACGAGCAGTACTTC
>TRBV25-1|TRBD1|TRBJ2-7|-
CASSDQKQGIYEQYF
TGTGCCAGCAGTGACCAAAAACAGGGGATCTACGAGCAGTACTTC
>TRBV2|TRBD2|TRBJ2-3|-
CASSRTSDGDTQYF
TGTGCCAGCAGTCGCACTAGCGACGGCGATACGCAGTATTTT
>TRBV5-6|TRBD1|TRBJ2-7|-
CASSFGQGGHYEQYF
TGTGCCAGCAGCTTCGGACAGGGCGGACACTACGAGCAGTACTTC
>TRBV10-3|-|TRBJ1-2|-
CAISVGRGEGYTF
TGTGCCATCAGTGTAGGCAGGGGTGAAGGCTACACCTTC
>TRBV7-2|-|TRBJ2-5|-
CASSLGPGQETQYF
TGTGCCAGCAGCTTAGGCCCAGGGCAAGAGACCCAGTACTTC
>TRBV5-6|-|TRBJ1-2|-
CASSREQGYGYTF
TGTGCCAGCAGCCGGGAGCAGGGATATGGCTACACCTTC
>TRBV9|-|TRBJ2-7|-
CASSAGLSYEQYF
TGTGCCAGCAGCGCCGGACTCTCCTACGAGCAGTACTTC